Following are 29 T cell receptor beta chains from one sample sequenced in a study of T-cell reconstitution after alpha-beta-depleted transplantation in children. For TCRbeta, the library was prepared with unique molecular identifiers. TCRdb reanalysed the PCR reads using MiXCR and keeps one entry per CDR3 protein. The sample holds almost 250,000 distinct CDR3 sequences, about 25% seen once. This specimen consisted of PBMCs, obtained before TCRalphabeta/CD19-depleted stem cell transplant. The receptors stem from a girl aged 2 to 9 with Fanconi anemia, due to receive a stem cell transplant.

In this sample, this clonotype turned up once. The chain links TRBV21-1 to TRBJ2-7; TRBD1, the D gene given by the table, was not confirmed from the DNA. TRBV21-1 is deemed a pseudogene. There are 15 residues in the CDR3. The CDR3 coding sequence is TGTGCCAGCGGGATGCCGGGACAGGGTCGATACGAGCAGTACTTC. Protein sequence: CASGMPGQGRYEQYF.

Many counts were recorded for this clonotype. The gene calls are TRBV7-3 and TRBJ2-2; no reliable D call. CDR1 SGHTA and CDR2 FQGTGA come from the germline V gene. The CDR3 contains 16 residues. Trimming removed 0 bases from V and 2 bases from J, with 10 bases in between. In DNA form, the CDR3 reads TGTGCCAGCAGCTTAACCGCGACGTATAACACCGGGGAGCTGTTTTTT. Its translation: CASSLTATYNTGELFF.

The chain carries TRBV29-1 and TRBJ2-7, with D possibly matching TRBD1 (6 bases). The CDR3 loop spans 13 amino acids. Germline V gives CDR1 SQVTM, CDR2 ANQGSEA. With 7 bases removed from V and 5 bases from J, the gap between germline ends came to 18 bases. DNA for the CDR3: TGCAGCGGTAGTAGAACAGGGTTCGACGAGCAGTACTTC. Its translation: CSGSRTGFDEQYF.

The chain couples TRBV6-1 to TRBJ1-2; D unclear. The CDR3 runs to 15 residues. CDR1 is MNHNS and CDR2 is SASEGT in the germline V gene. Trimming took 0 bases from V and 4 from J, leaving 12 bases between them. In DNA, the CDR3 is TGTGCCAGCAGTGAAGCCGACGCTGGAGGCTATGGCTACACCTTC. This encodes CASSEADAGGYGYTF.

The table lists this clonotype with a few counts. The chain carries TRBV9 and TRBJ2-3; 8 positions match TRBD2. CDR3 length: 16 residues. V shed 0 bases and J 3 bases; nucleotides not matched to a gene: 6. Germline V gene data show CDR1 as SGDLS and CDR2 as YYNGEE. The CDR3 nucleotides are TGTGCCAGCAGCGTAGGATGGAGCGGGGGTACAGATACGCAGTATTTT. Protein product: CASSVGWSGGTDTQYF.

This clonotype was seen repeatedly, ten times or more. V and J are TRBV20-1 and TRBJ2-2, with a tentative D call TRBD1 (7 bases). The germline gives CDR1 DFQATT, CDR2 SNEGSKA (reference sequence). V lost 7 bases and J lost 7, with 25 bases in between. The CDR3 sequence is 16 residues long. The CDR3 nucleotides are TGCAGTGGCATGTCAGGGGGGCGAGGTCTCGGCGGGGAGCTGTTTTTT. It yields the protein CSGMSGGRGLGGELFF.

This clonotype showed up many times. J is TRBJ1-1 and V is TRBV4-2; TRBD1 is a possible D gene (5 bases). From germline, CDR1 is LGHNA and CDR2 YNFKEQ. Trimming took off 0 bases at V and 3 bases at J, with 11 bases between the two ends. The CDR3 loop spans 15 amino acids. The CDR3 coding sequence is TGTGCCAGCAGCCAAGATCACAGGCGGTACACTGAAGCTTTCTTT. Translated: CASSQDHRRYTEAFF.

CDR3: CSVEGRGVAGNTIYF. CDR3 coding DNA: TGCAGCGTTGAAGGTCGGGGGGTGGCTGGAAACACCATATATTTT. This chain joins TRBV29-1 and TRBJ1-3; the D gene is possibly TRBD1 (5 bases). This CDR3 has 15 amino acids. Germline loops: CDR1 SQVTM, CDR2 ANQGSEA. Between the trimmed V and J ends, which lost 1 base and 2 bases, there was a span of 12 bases.

This clonotype came up many times. The chain joins TRBV29-1 to TRBJ2-1, with D perhaps matching TRBD1 (6 bases). V was pared by 0 bases and J by 6 bases, with 15 bases between. Germline CDR1 SQVTM, CDR2 ANQGSEA. The CDR3 length is 15 residues. This CDR3 is CSVEDQGGVANEQFF. The DNA of the CDR3 is TGCAGCGTTGAAGATCAAGGGGGAGTGGCCAATGAGCAGTTCTTC.

The chain recombines TRBV15 with TRBJ1-1; 8 nucleotides agree with TRBD1. Germline assignment: CDR1 LNHNV and CDR2 YYDKDF (reference sequence). The J segment lost 1 base and the V segment lost 1 base, leaving 5 bases of the junction unmatched. The CDR3 spans 16 residues. CDR3 protein: CATSRVVGQGNTEAFF. CDR3 nucleotide sequence: TGTGCCACCAGCAGAGTGGTAGGACAGGGGAACACTGAAGCTTTCTTT.

V is TRBV5-6 and J is TRBJ2-3; D is perhaps TRBD1 (6 bases). V lost 4 bases, J lost 6 bases, and 12 bases lay in between. This CDR3 has 13 residues. Per germline, CDR1 SGHDT and CDR2 YYEEEE. CDR3 amino acids: CASSPLQGDTQYF. CDR3 coding DNA: TGTGCCAGCAGCCCATTGCAGGGGGATACGCAGTATTTT.

At least ten counts were recorded for this clonotype. The chain links TRBV20-1 to TRBJ2-7; 8 positions agree with TRBD1. Germline V lookup: CDR1 DFQATT, CDR2 SNEGSKA (reference sequence). This CDR3 has 19 residues. The V and J ends lost 3 bases and 2 bases, in that order; junction bases with no gene match: 21. The CDR3 sequence: CSASPQHIIGGQVPYEQYF. DNA of the CDR3: TGCAGTGCTAGTCCCCAACATATTATAGGGGGACAGGTCCCCTACGAGCAGTACTTC.

In its sample, this clonotype was seen a few times. The chain links TRBV27 to TRBJ1-6, with D possibly being TRBD1 (5 bases). There are 16 residues in the CDR3. V lost 4 bases to trimming and J lost 0 bases, with 10 bases between them. Germline V gene lookup returns CDR1 MNHEY and CDR2 SMNVEV (reference sequence). This chain's CDR3 is CASSSRQSSYNSPLHF. The CDR3 DNA reads as TGTGCCAGCAGTTCCCGACAGAGCTCCTATAATTCACCCCTCCACTTT.

In its sample, this clonotype was seen many times. V usage is TRBV20-1 and J usage is TRBJ2-3; D possibly corresponds to TRBD1 (6 bases). From germline, CDR1 is DFQATT and CDR2 SNEGSKA (reference sequence). The CDR3 sequence is 14 residues long. V lost 3 bases to trimming and J lost 3 bases, with 13 bases between them. CDR3 bases: TGCAGTGCTAGCAACAGGGCTCGGACAGATACGCAGTATTTT. Protein product: CSASNRARTDTQYF.

In its sample, this clonotype was seen a few times. The chain is built from TRBV9 and TRBJ2-7; TRBD1 agrees at 7 bases. The germline gives CDR1 SGDLS, CDR2 YYNGEE. Trimming took 0 bases from V and 3 from J; bases not matched to a gene: 6. This CDR3 is built from 15 residues. CDR3 bases: TGTGCCAGCAGCGTAGGCGTGGGACAGTTCTACGAGCAGTACTTC. Amino acids: CASSVGVGQFYEQYF.

The sample holds many counts of this clonotype. V and J are TRBV5-1 and TRBJ2-7, with 9 bases fitting TRBD1. The junction had 5 bases not matched to a gene; V was cut back by 4 bases and J by 3 bases. Per germline, CDR1 SGHRS and CDR2 YFSETQ. The CDR3 length is 14 residues. The CDR3 DNA is TGCGCCAGCAGCCCACGGGACAGGGACTACGAGCAGTACTTC. This codes for CASSPRDRDYEQYF.

This clonotype turned up a few times. The chain combines TRBV29-1 with TRBJ1-1, with unresolved D. The V end was cut by 3 bases, the J end by 0 bases, with 8 bases between. Germline values: CDR1 SQVTM, CDR2 ANQGSEA. CDR3 length: 13 residues. This CDR3 is CSVDVAMNTEAFF. The CDR3 coding sequence is TGCAGCGTTGATGTAGCCATGAACACTGAAGCTTTCTTT. Drawing the rest from reference TRBV29-1 and TRBJ1-1, the complete variable domain is SAVISQKPSRDICQRGTSLTIQCQVDSQVTMMFWYRQQPGQSLTLIATANQGSEATYESGFVIDKFPISRPNLTFSTLTVSNMSPEDSSIYLCSVDVAMNTEAFFGQGTRLTVV.

There are many counts of this clonotype. The chain combines TRBV9 with TRBJ2-5; either TRBD1 or TRBD2 may fit D (6 bases each). The CDR3 totals 16 residues. Germline values: CDR1 SGDLS, CDR2 YYNGEE. The ends were cut back, 0 bases at V and 0 bases at J, with 12 bases in the middle. The CDR3 sequence is CASSVGIGGNQETQYF. CDR3 DNA sequence: TGTGCCAGCAGCGTAGGCATCGGGGGCAACCAAGAGACCCAGTACTTC.

The CDR3 spells CSVYLAGSSYNEQFF. CDR3 DNA sequence: TGCAGCGTTTATCTAGCGGGAAGCTCCTACAATGAGCAGTTCTTC. The V call is TRBV29-1, the J call TRBJ2-1; the match to TRBD2 covers 9 bases. V was clipped by 5 bases and J by 0 bases; unmatched bases: 5. The CDR3 totals 15 residues. In germline, CDR1 is SQVTM, CDR2 ANQGSEA.

This clonotype was counted a few times. The V gene is TRBV29-1, the J gene TRBJ1-2, with 11 bases identical to TRBD1. With V trimmed by 4 bases and J by 8 bases, 0 bases remained unmatched. Germline V gene data show CDR1 as SQVTM and CDR2 as ANQGSEA. This CDR3 is 11 amino acids long. CDR3 nucleotide sequence: TGCAGCGTTGGGACAGGGGGCGGCTACACCTTC. It yields the protein CSVGTGGGYTF.

The gene calls are TRBV20-1 and TRBJ2-7; 8 nucleotides agree with TRBD1. The CDR3 runs 18 residues. J lost 0 bases, V lost 6 bases, and 19 bases had no gene match. Germline CDR1 is DFQATT and CDR2 is SNEGSKA (reference sequence). The CDR3 nucleotides read TGCAGTGCCCCAGGGTGGGACAGGCTCTCTAAGAGCTCCTACGAGCAGTACTTC. Its protein is CSAPGWDRLSKSSYEQYF.

This clonotype was counted many times. V is TRBV29-1 and J is TRBJ2-1; 7 positions match TRBD1. The CDR3 contains 12 residues. Germline values: CDR1 SQVTM, CDR2 ANQGSEA. Trimming at V came to 7 bases and at J to 7 bases, leaving 7 bases not matched to a gene. The DNA of the CDR3 is TGCAGCGGAAGGACAGGAGGAAATGAGCAGTTCTTC. Translating it yields CSGRTGGNEQFF.

J is TRBJ2-3 and V is TRBV20-1; either TRBD1 or TRBD2 may fit D (5 bases each). Germline CDR1 is DFQATT and CDR2 is SNEGSKA (reference sequence). The V gene lost 2 bases and the J gene lost 3 bases, with 12 bases spanning the gap. The CDR3 covers 14 residues. CDR3 sequence reads: CSARRGDETDTQYF. The CDR3 DNA sequence: TGCAGTGCTAGAAGAGGGGACGAAACAGATACGCAGTATTTT.

This clonotype was recorded many times. J is TRBJ1-1 and V is TRBV12-3 or TRBV12-4; possible D gene TRBD1, 5 bases. There are 14 residues in the CDR3. Between the trimmed V and J ends, which lost 5 bases and 11 bases, there was a span of 21 bases. The CDR3 DNA is TGTGCCAGCAGTCTCAGTCAGGGTCGCTTTGGCGCTTTCTTT. Protein: CASSLSQGRFGAFF.

The chain employs TRBV2 and TRBJ1-5; D may be TRBD1 (6 bases). The CDR3 extends over 16 amino acids. CDR1 is SNHLY and CDR2 is FYNNEI in the germline V gene. V lost 5 bases and J lost 3, with 17 bases in between. CDR3 sequence reads: CASSPRRQEINQPQHF. In DNA, the CDR3 is TGTGCCAGCAGTCCGCGACGACAGGAGATCAATCAGCCCCAGCATTTT.

In this sample, this clonotype turned up a few times. This sequence joins TRBV2 and TRBJ2-1, with 12 nucleotides matching TRBD1. V lost 11 bases and J lost 8; bases outside the gene matches: 22. Germline CDR1 SNHLY, CDR2 FYNNEI. The CDR3 has 18 amino acids. The CDR3 DNA follows: TGTGCCTTCAGCCCGGGACAGGGGGCCCTGTGGCCTACTTATGAGCAGTTCTTC. This sequence encodes CAFSPGQGALWPTYEQFF.

The sample holds a few counts of this clonotype. The chain recombines TRBV5-1 with TRBJ2-7; D might be TRBD2 (6 bases). CDR1 and CDR2 (germline): SGHRS, YFSETQ. Deletions cut 4 bases from V and 0 bases from J, with 14 bases between. The CDR3 spans 15 residues. The CDR3 protein is CASSERGTSSYEQYF. CDR3 nucleotides: TGCGCCAGCAGCGAGCGTGGGACTTCCTCCTACGAGCAGTACTTC.

This clonotype showed up many times. The rearrangement links TRBV20-1 to TRBJ2-5; 9 bases agree with TRBD1. CDR1 and CDR2 from the germline V gene are DFQATT and SNEGSKA (reference sequence). The CDR3 sequence is 16 residues long. J gave up 5 bases and V 4 bases, and 14 bases lay outside the gene matches. CDR3 sequence: CSATSLWDRVFETQYF. The CDR3 coding sequence is TGCAGTGCTACTAGCCTTTGGGACAGGGTCTTTGAGACCCAGTACTTC.

This clonotype was detected many times. The chain combines TRBV5-1 with TRBJ2-3, with D hard to call. The CDR3 has 14 amino acids. Germline values: CDR1 SGHRS, CDR2 YFSETQ. Trimming removed 0 bases from V and 2 bases from J, with 7 bases in between. CDR3 bases: TGCGCCAGCAGCTTGGGTGGGTACACAGATACGCAGTATTTT. Protein sequence: CASSLGGYTDTQYF.